One and the same sample provided the 3 T cell receptor beta chains below, sequenced in a study of human T cells and chemical hapten exposure. Regarding time point: patch test 1, 2 weeks after DPC sensitization. The treatment is: therapeutic diphenylcyclopropenone sensitization with weekly scalp DPC. A single record per CDR3 protein comes from TCRdb applying MiXCR to the RACE reads. Here the sample spans about 120,000 distinct CDR3 sequences, approximately 15% being singletons. This sample comprised whole blood, obtained in connection with sensitization to the hapten diphenylcyclopropenone (DPC). Receptors were obtained from a man younger than 35 with alopecia areata. Some clones in this sample may be carry-over from other donors' samples.

Ten or more counts support this clonotype. The chain joins TRBV6-5 to TRBJ1-1, with D perhaps matching TRBD1 (6 bases). Trimming took 7 bases from V and 3 from J, leaving 12 bases between them. This CDR3 region has 13 residues. The germline V gene has CDR1 MNHEY and CDR2 SVGAGI. The CDR3 here is CASNIRQDTEAFF. CDR3 DNA sequence: TGTGCCAGCAACATACGACAGGACACTGAAGCTTTCTTT.

At least ten counts were recorded for this clonotype. The V and J genes are TRBV5-6 and TRBJ1-1; possible D gene TRBD1, 5 bases. This CDR3 region has 12 residues. CDR1 and CDR2 (germline): SGHDT, YYEEEE. Trimming stripped 0 bases from V and 7 bases from J, with 7 bases between. The CDR3 loop reads CASSLGRDEAFF. DNA of the CDR3: TGTGCCAGCAGCTTGGGCAGGGATGAAGCTTTCTTT.

This clonotype was observed a few times. The rearrangement uses TRBV4-1 and TRBJ2-7, with D uncertain. The CDR3 extends over 16 amino acids. From germline, CDR1 is MGHRA and CDR2 YSYEKL. V was clipped by 1 base and J by 0 bases, with 13 bases between them. The CDR3 DNA is TGCGCCAGCAGCCAAGGGAGACGAAGAAGCTCCTACGAGCAGTACTTC. Translating gives CASSQGRRRSSYEQYF.